These 17 T cell receptor beta chains came from one sample sequenced in a study of a mutant IDH1 vaccine in newly diagnosed glioma (dated by TCRdb to the early 2020s). Library preparation used the immunoSEQ multiplex PCR assay. Entries here come from immuneACCESS through TCRdb and include only in-frame sequences with V and J called. Some clones fail to appear in such tables; in the studies checked, an unresolved V gene covers under half of the shortfall, and the cause of the remainder is unknown. This sample comprises 98,000 or so clones, roughly 90% of them detected only once. The top ten clones comprise less than 0.65% of the sample. The label giving this sample's time point can be read as: baseline, week 1 (first vaccination visit). The sample's treatment or condition label is to be understood as: pre-vaccination baseline after standard-of-care therapy. Sequenced here: PBMCs, sampled from a glioma patient treated with radiotherapy, temozolomide or both. Every receptor here comes from a woman between 45 and 60 years old with glioma.

V and J are TRBV9 and TRBJ2-7; 7 nucleotides align to TRBD2. Germline V gene lookup returns CDR1 SGDLS and CDR2 YYNGEE. CDR3 length: 15 residues. J gave up 2 bases and V 0 bases, and 5 bases lay outside the gene matches. In DNA, the CDR3 is TGTGCCAGCAGCGTAGCAGCGGGACCCACCTACGAGCAGTACTTC. Translated: CASSVAAGPTYEQYF.

This chain uses TRBV28 with TRBJ1-5, with 8 bases aligning to TRBD1. Germline lookup yields CDR1 MDHEN and CDR2 SYDVKM. The CDR3 is 14 residues long. Germline trimming cut 8 bases from V and 3 bases from J; bases unmatched to any gene: 6. The CDR3 is CASGHRGYNQPQHF. The CDR3 nucleotides read TGTGCCAGCGGCCACAGGGGGTACAATCAGCCCCAGCATTTT.

CDR3 sequence (DNA): TGTGCCAGCAGCCCTTCAGGGACAAGTATCAATGAGCAGTTCTTC. It encodes CASSPSGTSINEQFF. The chain employs TRBV9 and TRBJ2-1; perhaps TRBD1 as D (6 bases). The CDR3 sequence is 15 residues long. Trimming left V 4 bases short and J 6 bases short, with 17 bases between. CDR1 SGDLS and CDR2 YYNGEE come from the germline V gene.

J is TRBJ1-2 and V is TRBV27, with TRBD1 identical over 8 bases. Per germline, CDR1 MNHEY and CDR2 SMNVEV (reference sequence). V lost 3 bases and J lost 2; bases outside the gene matches: 8. The CDR3 has 16 amino acids. CDR3 DNA: TGTGCCAGCAGTTTCTCGACAGGGGAATGGAACTATGGCTACACCTTC. Protein sequence: CASSFSTGEWNYGYTF.

The chain joins TRBV30 to TRBJ1-5, with unresolved D. Germline lookup yields CDR1 GTSNPN and CDR2 SVGIG (reference sequence). There are 13 residues in the CDR3. V dropped 4 bases and J dropped 7 bases, with 14 bases sitting between them. CDR3 residues: CAWTPRVGQPQHF. The CDR3, as DNA: TGTGCCTGGACCCCCCGGGTGGGACAGCCCCAGCATTTT. Looking up the rest from reference TRBV30 and TRBJ1-5 gives the full variable domain: SQTIHQWPATLVQPVGSPLSLECTVEGTSNPNLYWYRQAAGRGLQLLFYSVGIGQISSEVPQNLSASRPQDRQFILSSKKLLLSDSGFYLCAWTPRVGQPQHFGDGTRLSIL.

The gene calls are TRBV7-9 and TRBJ2-7; a weak D match, TRBD1 (7 bases). V was cut by 4 bases and J by 6 bases, with 16 bases left in between. Germline V gene lookup returns CDR1 SEHNR and CDR2 FQNEAQ (reference sequence). This CDR3 contains 14 residues. CDR3 in DNA: TGTGCCAGCAGCTACACCGGGACAGCGGGCGAGCAGTACTTC. As protein: CASSYTGTAGEQYF. Supplemented by reference TRBV7-9 and TRBJ2-7, the full variable domain reads DTGVSQNPRHKITKRGQNVTFRCDPISEHNRLYWYRQTLGQGPEFLTYFQNEAQLEKSRLLSDRFSAERPKGSFSTLEIQRTEQGDSAMYLCASSYTGTAGEQYFGPGTRLTVT.

The chain links TRBV9 to TRBJ2-1; 11 bases are a match to TRBD2. Germline V gives CDR1 SGDLS, CDR2 YYNGEE. The CDR3 runs 15 residues. V lost 2 bases and J lost 6; bases outside the gene matches: 4. CDR3 sequence reads: CASSVSGTSGNEQFF. The CDR3, as DNA: TGTGCCAGCAGCGTTAGTGGGACTAGCGGCAATGAGCAGTTCTTC.

The chain combines TRBV2 with TRBJ2-7; 8 nucleotides match TRBD1. Germline CDR1 reads SNHLY; CDR2 reads FYNNEI. The CDR3 runs 13 residues. V trimming: 5 bases; J trimming: 5 bases; junction bases outside the gene matches: 5. CDR3 protein: CASSPQGADEQYF. CDR3 coding DNA: TGTGCCAGCAGTCCCCAGGGGGCAGACGAGCAGTACTTC.

The chain recombines TRBV7-8 with TRBJ2-5; 14 bases align to TRBD2. The length of the CDR3 is 16 residues. Germline V gene data show CDR1 as SGHVS and CDR2 as FQNEAQ. Trimming cost V 1 base and J 5 bases; bases outside gene matches: 3. The CDR3 region is CASSLEGLAGVETQYF. Written as DNA, the CDR3 is TGTGCCAGCAGCTTAGAGGGACTAGCGGGAGTTGAGACCCAGTACTTC.

CDR3 protein: CASSLAQGALYNTEAFF. The CDR3 DNA reads TGCGCCAGCAGCTTGGCGCAGGGAGCCCTCTACAACACTGAAGCTTTCTTT. This sequence joins TRBV5-1 and TRBJ1-1; weak D call: TRBD1 (5 bases). The germline V gene encodes CDR1 SGHRS and CDR2 YFSETQ. V was shortened by 0 bases and J by 2 bases, with 17 bases between the two germline ends. The CDR3 totals 17 residues.

The chain links TRBV27 to TRBJ1-1; TRBD1 aligns across 10 bases. The CDR3 covers 18 residues. Germline assignment: CDR1 MNHEY and CDR2 SMNVEV (reference sequence). V lost 0 bases, J lost 5 bases, and 12 bases stayed unmatched. CDR3 DNA sequence: TGTGCCAGCAGTTTATCGATTACATATTGGGACAGGGGTACTGAAGCTTTCTTT. Encoded protein: CASSLSITYWDRGTEAFF.

The CDR3 protein is CASSREGGIQETQYF. The CDR3, as DNA: TGTGCCAGCTCAAGGGAGGGAGGGATCCAAGAGACCCAGTACTTC. V is TRBV5-6 and J is TRBJ2-5; 7 nucleotides align to TRBD2. The CDR3 has 15 residues. Germline values: CDR1 SGHDT, CDR2 YYEEEE. Germline trimming cut 7 bases from V and 1 base from J; bases unmatched to any gene: 10.

V gene TRBV30 combines with J gene TRBJ2-1, with D possibly being TRBD1 or TRBD2 (5 bases each). V was clipped by 0 bases and J by 8 bases, with 5 bases between them. CDR3 length: 11 amino acids. Germline V gene sequence: CDR1 GTSNPN, CDR2 SVGIG (reference sequence). As DNA, the CDR3 is TGTGCCTGGAGTGTGGGGGATGAGCAGTTCTTC. Amino acids: CAWSVGDEQFF. The whole variable domain, filled in from reference TRBV30 and TRBJ2-1, reads SQTIHQWPATLVQPVGSPLSLECTVEGTSNPNLYWYRQAAGRGLQLLFYSVGIGQISSEVPQNLSASRPQDRQFILSSKKLLLSDSGFYLCAWSVGDEQFFGPGTRLTVL.

The rearrangement uses TRBV18 and TRBJ2-7; D is possibly TRBD2 (5 bases). Trimming left V 5 bases short and J 0 bases short, with 11 bases between. The CDR3 covers 14 residues. Germline V gene data show CDR1 as KGHSH and CDR2 as LQKENI. The CDR3 region is CASSLASISYEQYF. The CDR3 nucleotides read TGTGCCAGCTCATTAGCGTCGATCTCCTACGAGCAGTACTTC.

For the CDR3, the DNA is TGTGCCAGCAGCAGGACTAGCGGGAGCGATGGAGATACGCAGTATTTT. The encoded protein is CASSRTSGSDGDTQYF. V and J are TRBV7-3 and TRBJ2-3; TRBD2 agrees at 13 bases. The V gene end was trimmed by 5 bases and the J gene end by 5 bases; junction bases not matched to a gene: 7. Germline lookup yields CDR1 SGHTA and CDR2 FQGTGA. The CDR3 sequence is 16 residues long.

This clone was observed once. The J gene is TRBJ2-7, the V gene TRBV5-4, with 8 positions matching TRBD2. The CDR3 consists of 17 residues. After removal of 0 bases from V and 0 bases from J, the junction contained 8 bases not matched to a gene. Germline-derived CDR1 and CDR2 are SGHNT and YYREEE (reference sequence). This chain's CDR3 is CASSLAPGGTSSYEQYF. The CDR3 DNA reads as TGTGCCAGCAGCTTGGCCCCCGGCGGGACTAGCTCCTACGAGCAGTACTTC.

This rearrangement joins TRBV7-9 to TRBJ1-1; 8 nucleotides match TRBD1. Germline V gene data show CDR1 as SEHNR and CDR2 as FQNEAQ (reference sequence). CDR3 length: 15 amino acids. With V trimmed by 2 bases and J by 3 bases, 5 bases remained unmatched. The CDR3 bases are TGTGCCAGCAGCTTACTGACAGGGGCTCACACTGAAGCTTTCTTT. Its protein is CASSLLTGAHTEAFF.